The clone carrying this T cell receptor beta chain appeared a single time. Antigen specificity is unknown. V dropped 7 bases and J dropped 2; count of bases not matched to a gene: 10. The CDR3 is made up of 16 amino acids. The V gene's germline CDR1 is SNHLY and CDR2 FYNNEI. PCR primers comprised 60 Vbeta and 13 Jbeta primers. Data came from immunoSEQ multiplex PCR; TCRdb stores just in-frame clones and leaves some out. The sample records approximately 61,000 clones, about four fifths being singletons. The data belong to a study of cytomegalovirus exposure and HLA in healthy donors. Overall study findings and caveats: Some V segments (TRBV6-2 and TRBV6-3 among them) were excluded as indistinguishable. Rare sequences made up most TCRs, while some public TCRs were found in many donors. In a later analysis, productive TCRs from donors in an Asian-associated ancestry cluster reportedly carried fewer N-insertions than the cohort mean. Cytomegalovirus association was listed for roughly 160 TCR beta chains.

The source is a man between 18 and 29 years old in good health and CMV-seropositive. This rearrangement joins TRBV2 to TRBJ2-3, with 9 nucleotides matching TRBD2. Sequencing used PBMCs. The CDR3 loop reads CASNELAGSFTDTQYF. CDR3 nucleotide sequence: TGTGCCAGCAATGAGCTAGCGGGGAGCTTCACAGATACGCAGTATTTT.